One and the same sample provided the 5 T cell receptor beta chains below, sequenced in a study of response to subunit inactivated influenza vaccine. TCRdb itself ran the RT-PCR reads through MiXCR, one entry per CDR3 protein. Of approximately 500,000 distinct CDR3 sequences listed, 14% were seen once; the top ten hold roughly 10%. The material sequenced was PBMCs from blood, taken 11 to 12 days after vaccination. Receptors were obtained from a man over 45 who received an inactivated influenza vaccine.

This clonotype was counted ten times or more. The chain has TRBV5-1 and TRBJ2-1, with D tentatively TRBD2 (5 bases). This CDR3 is built from 14 residues. The V end lost 0 bases, the J end lost 6 bases, and 10 bases lay between the germline ends. Germline V lookup: CDR1 SGHRS, CDR2 YFSETQ. Here the CDR3 DNA reads TGCGCCAGCAGCTTGGAACTAGTGGGCAATGAGCAGTTCTTC. It codes for CASSLELVGNEQFF.

The chain carries TRBV20-1 and TRBJ2-5; 8 bases are shared with TRBD1. CDR1 is DFQATT, CDR2 SNEGSKA, per germline (reference sequence). Unmatched junction bases numbered 11, after V lost 0 bases and J lost 5 bases. The CDR3 is made up of 16 amino acids. The CDR3 region has the DNA TGCAGTGCTAGAGATTGGCGACAGGGGAGTTCGGAGACCCAGTACTTC. Encoded protein: CSARDWRQGSSETQYF.

The J gene is TRBJ1-2, the V gene TRBV5-1; D call uncertain. The V end lost 1 base, the J end lost 0 bases, and 10 bases lay between the germline ends. Germline V lookup: CDR1 SGHRS, CDR2 YFSETQ. This CDR3 has 15 residues. CDR3 residues: CASSLTTDSNYGYTF. The CDR3 DNA reads TGCGCCAGCAGCTTGACGACGGACTCTAACTATGGCTACACCTTC.

In this sample, this clonotype turned up a few times. CDR3 loop: CASSQDIQRSDYNEQFF. CDR3 sequence (DNA): TGTGCCAGCAGCCAAGACATCCAGCGTTCGGACTACAATGAGCAGTTCTTC. The chain has TRBV4-2 and TRBJ2-1; D is undetermined. CDR3 length equals 17 residues. The V gene lost 0 bases and the J gene lost 3 bases, with 15 bases spanning the gap. Germline values: CDR1 LGHNA, CDR2 YNFKEQ.

This clonotype was recorded a few times. The chain carries TRBV7-2 and TRBJ1-1; possible D gene TRBD1, 5 bases. CDR3 size: 15 residues. Germline values: CDR1 SGHTA, CDR2 FQGNSA. V shed 5 bases and J shed 0 bases, with 13 bases lying between them. The CDR3 coding sequence is TGTGCCAGCAGCCCCCAAGGGACGCTGAACACTGAAGCTTTCTTT. This sequence encodes CASSPQGTLNTEAFF.